This T cell receptor beta chain was recovered during a study of CD8 T cells in ankylosing spondylitis (dated by TCRdb to 2016 to 2017). For the study in its entirety: The study set out to find disease-linked TCR variants by profiling T cell receptor beta repertoires in ankylosing spondylitis patients and healthy donors. In total, the full study cohort was made up of 108 healthy donors and approximately 24 ankylosing spondylitis patients. Peripheral blood was sampled, and synovial fluid was also collected from ankylosing spondylitis patients.

This clonotype was counted many times. It lacks a known antigen. No base qualities exist here, and no much larger clone lies one base off it. Sequencing used an Illumina HiSeq 2500. TCR beta libraries were prepared by quantitative 5'-RACE with molecular barcodes. The original methods were these. A new computational method based on a probabilistic model of VDJ rearrangement was used to identify disease-linked TCR variants. TCRdb trimmed public reads at Q25 via fastp, called clones via MiXCR and kept in-frame beta chains. Merged by CDR3 protein, the rows form single entries marked with the most common genes and DNA. The authors' filters were not applied to this entry. The sample yields more than 400,000 distinct CDR3 sequences; about 5.2% were counted once. The ten largest make up around 3.4% of the sample. CDR1 is given as SGHRS and CDR2 as YFSETQ, both from the germline V gene. V loses 1 base of germline sequence and J loses 1 base, and the interval between the two ends is 5 bases. There are 13 amino acids in the CDR3, from cysteine to phenylalanine inclusive. Here the CDR3 DNA is all that survives: 39 bases in frame from base 1.

The full study reports these points: A TCR beta motif of several highly homologous amino acid variants appeared characteristic of blood from ankylosing spondylitis patients. Some of the motif variants had been reported before in the synovial fluid and blood of reactive arthritis patients, a finding that suggests common disease-initiation mechanisms. The disease-linked clones were reported to be significantly enriched in matched synovial fluid samples from ankylosing spondylitis patients. The disease-linked clones had a CD8+ phenotype and were found at relatively low frequencies in peripheral blood.

This TCR came from a male donor with ankylosing spondylitis. The rearrangement joined TRBV5-1 to TRBJ2-5; there is no confident call for the D gene. Sequenced material: blood, either unsorted or a sorted T cell fraction (not recorded which). The CDR3 sequence is CASSLSSQETQYF. The DNA sequence is given as TGCGCCAGCAGCTTGTCTAGCCAAGAGACCCAGTACTTC.